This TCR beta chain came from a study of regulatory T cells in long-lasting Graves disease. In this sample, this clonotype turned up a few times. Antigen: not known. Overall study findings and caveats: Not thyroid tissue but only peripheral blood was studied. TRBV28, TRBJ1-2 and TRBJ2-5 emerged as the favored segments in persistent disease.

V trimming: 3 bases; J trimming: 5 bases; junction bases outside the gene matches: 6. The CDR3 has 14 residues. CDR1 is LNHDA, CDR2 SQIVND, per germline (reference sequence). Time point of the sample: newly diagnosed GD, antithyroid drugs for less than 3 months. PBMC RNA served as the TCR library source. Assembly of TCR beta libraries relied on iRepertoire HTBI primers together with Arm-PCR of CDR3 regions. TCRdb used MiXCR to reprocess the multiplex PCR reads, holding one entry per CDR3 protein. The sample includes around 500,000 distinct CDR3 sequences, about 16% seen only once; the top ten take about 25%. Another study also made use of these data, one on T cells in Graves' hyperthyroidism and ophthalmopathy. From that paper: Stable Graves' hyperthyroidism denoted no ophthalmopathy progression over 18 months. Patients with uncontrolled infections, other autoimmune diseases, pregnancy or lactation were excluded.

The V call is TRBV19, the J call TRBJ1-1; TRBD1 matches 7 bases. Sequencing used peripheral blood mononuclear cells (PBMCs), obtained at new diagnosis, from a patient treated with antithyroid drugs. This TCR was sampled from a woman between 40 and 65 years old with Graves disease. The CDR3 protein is CASSMGTVDTEAFF. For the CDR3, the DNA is TGTGCCAGTAGTATGGGGACAGTAGATACTGAAGCTTTCTTT.